The rows below give T cell receptor beta chains drawn from one sample of a study of early stage breast cancer tumors. The data were produced by immunoSEQ multiplex PCR, yet TCRdb's version contains in-frame clones alone and is incomplete. Here the sample spans 11,000 to 15,000 clones, 65% to 85% being singletons. Sequenced: normal breast tissue next to the tumor. The receptor set was obtained from a person aged 25-39 years with breast cancer. Both conserved end residues are part of each CDR3. The order of the fields is D gene, J gene, V gene, clone size, CDR3 DNA, CDR3 protein. The D gene is left open where the match is weak. Not every row has a clone size; where given, it reads once, few, many or a size class.

TRBD2 | TRBJ2-1 | TRBV5-1 | NA | TGCGCCAGCAGCGGCGGGACTAGCGTCAACAATGAGCAGTTCTTC | CASSGGTSVNNEQFF
NA | TRBJ2-1 | TRBV5-8 | NA | TGTGCCAGCAGCCTGCAACCGGGACACCACAATGAGCAGTTCTTC | CASSLQPGHHNEQFF
TRBD1 | TRBJ1-5 | TRBV30 | NA | TGTGCCTGGAGTAAGGGACAGGAGTATCAGCCCCAGCATTTT | CAWSKGQEYQPQHF
TRBD2 | TRBJ2-5 | TRBV7-8 | NA | TGTGCCAGCAGCCTTACTAGCGGGAGTTACCAAGAGACCCAGTACTTC | CASSLTSGSYQETQYF
NA | TRBJ1-1 | TRBV19 | NA | TGTGCCAGTAGTATACGCCGGGACCTCTTCGCTTTCTTT | CASSIRRDLFAFF
TRBD2 | TRBJ2-5 | TRBV5-1 | NA | TGCGCCAGCAGCTTGGAACCGGGGGGGCTCACGGAGACCCAGTACTTC | CASSLEPGGLTETQYF
NA | TRBJ1-6 | TRBV11-2 | NA | TGTGCCAGCAGCTTCCGGGGGGTTTTGGGTTCACCCCTCCACTTT | CASSFRGVLGSPLHF
NA | TRBJ2-1 | TRBV29-1 | NA | TGCAGCGTTGAAGTGTACAATGAGCAGTTCTTC | CSVEVYNEQFF
TRBD2 | TRBJ2-2 | TRBV15 | NA | TGTGCCACCAGCGGGACTAGCGGAGGCACCGGGGAGCTGTTTTTT | CATSGTSGGTGELFF
NA | TRBJ2-2 | TRBV4-1 | NA | TGCGCCAGCAGCCAAGATCCCAGGGGCCAAACCGGGGAGCTGTTTTTT | CASSQDPRGQTGELFF
NA | TRBJ1-1 | TRBV20-1 | NA | TGCAGTGCAGAACCGAACACTGAAGCTTTCTTT | CSAEPNTEAFF
TRBD1 | TRBJ2-3 | TRBV6-5 | NA | TGTGCCAGCAGTTCTGGGACAGTCAACACAGATACGCAGTATTTT | CASSSGTVNTDTQYF
NA | TRBJ2-3 | TRBV14 | NA | TGTGCCAGCAGCCAAGAAATGGGACCAGATACGCAGTATTTT | CASSQEMGPDTQYF
NA | TRBJ2-7 | TRBV11-3 | NA | TGTGCCAGCAGCTTAGGAGTGCAGGGGGGCGAGCAGTACTTC | CASSLGVQGGEQYF
NA | TRBJ1-2 | TRBV6-5 | NA | TGTGCCAGCACTACAATTGGGCCTCCTGGCTATGGCTACACCTTC | CASTTIGPPGYGYTF
TRBD2 | TRBJ2-1 | TRBV19 | NA | TGTGCCAGTAGTATCGCTAGCGGGCTGTACAATGAGCAGTTCTTC | CASSIASGLYNEQFF
NA | TRBJ2-2 | TRBV10-3 | NA | TGTGCCATCAGTGAGTTCGAAGACACCGGGGAGCTGTTTTTT | CAISEFEDTGELFF
TRBD1 | TRBJ2-1 | TRBV16 | NA | TGTGCCAGCAGCCCTGGGACAGGATACAATGAGCAGTTCTTC | CASSPGTGYNEQFF
NA | TRBJ2-3 | TRBV29-1 | NA | TGCAGCGTTGTTCGGGGATCTAGCACAGATACGCAGTATTTT | CSVVRGSSTDTQYF
TRBD2 | TRBJ2-5 | TRBV6-5 | NA | TGTGCCACAACCGGACTAGCGGGAGAGACCCAGTACTTC | CATTGLAGETQYF
NA | TRBJ2-7 | TRBV5-4 | few | TGTGCCAGCAGCATGGCTGCAGGGAGGGAGCAGTACTTC | CASSMAAGREQYF
TRBD2 | TRBJ2-1 | TRBV14 | NA | TGTGCCAGCAGCCACGGGAGCGGGAGTTTCTACAATGAGCAGTTCTTC | CASSHGSGSFYNEQFF